This T cell receptor (beta chain) emerged from a study of beta chain features in type 1 diabetes. The study, taken as a whole, reports: Patients with type 1 diabetes showed fewer VDJ junction insertions and more deletions. Type 1 diabetes patients showed a moderate but significant shortening of TCRB CDR3s in all four CD4+ subsets. In cDNA sequencing, cells with high TCR expression could be over-represented.

This clone was recorded a few times. What it binds is unknown. Since all of the isolated RNA was reverse transcribed, expressed TCRB transcripts were what got sequenced. Sequenced by immunoSEQ multiplex PCR; TCRdb stores in-frame clones only, minus some. The sample has some 110,000 clones, 16% seen once; the top ten hold approximately 2.2%. Germline-derived CDR1 and CDR2 are LGHNT and FRNRAP. The CDR3 runs 14 residues. With 1 base clipped from V and 9 bases from J, the junction kept 6 bases outside the gene matches. Over 95% purity was reached by all sorted populations. This receptor was obtained from a man aged 25-45 years with type 1 diabetes. The rearrangement joins TRBV12-5 to TRBJ2-1; 7 bases map to TRBD2. Sequences were obtained from central memory CD4+ T cells from blood. In nucleotides, the CDR3 is TGTGCTAGTGGTTTGGAACCGGGACTAATTGAGCAGTTCTTC. Amino acid sequence: CASGLEPGLIEQFF.